This TCR beta chain is from a study of blood T cell repertoires in COVID-19. Across the study: Acute and convalescent COVID-19 specimens originated in the United States, Italy and Spain. T cells, B-cell-depleted T cells, or PBMCs provided the cDNA or gDNA that served as material.

Sequencing used immunoSEQ multiplex PCR; TCRdb keeps in-frame clones, though not all of them. The data show some 460,000 clones, around 90% seen once. Grouping used clinical history reported by participants in a survey and questionnaire. The CDR3 loop spans 13 amino acids. The V gene's germline CDR1 is SQVTM and CDR2 ANQGSEA. V dropped 6 bases and J dropped 8; count of bases not matched to a gene: 10. J is TRBJ2-1 and V is TRBV29-1; 7 nucleotides align to TRBD1. The receptor was isolated from a woman between 18 and 29 years old who had recovered from COVID-19. Sequencing was carried out using PBMCs or T cells enriched from blood (not recorded which). DNA of the CDR3: TGCAGCGTCCGGGACAGAGGTCTAGATGAGCAGTTCTTC. Its protein is CSVRDRGLDEQFF.